The clone carrying this TCR beta chain has more than one count but fewer than ten. TCRdb recomputed calls from the RT-PCR reads with MiXCR, one row per CDR3 protein. The data show roughly 140,000 distinct CDR3 sequences, about a third seen once. Germline CDR1 and CDR2: DFQATT and SNEGSKA (reference sequence). With 0 bases clipped from V and 2 bases from J, the junction kept 9 bases outside the gene matches. The CDR3 extends over 16 amino acids. These data belong to a study of patients and donors after allogeneic stem cell transplantation. The chain links TRBV20-1 to TRBJ1-2, with TRBD1 matching over 7 bases. Sequencing was done on a sample of blood, either unsorted or a sorted T cell fraction (not recorded which). This TCR derives from a human donor who was either an allogeneic HSCT recipient or a stem cell or donor lymphocyte infusion donor (not recorded which). It is not recorded whose cells these are; they may come from a transplant donor. This CDR3 is CSARDAGTALNYGYTF. The DNA for the CDR3 is TGCAGTGCTAGAGATGCCGGGACAGCTTTGAACTATGGCTACACCTTC.